The 17 T cell receptor beta chains in this list originate from one sample, sequenced in a study of blood T cell repertoires in COVID-19. Profiling relied on immunoSEQ multiplex PCR, and the TCRdb table lists in-frame clones only, not all of them. The data contain hundreds of thousands of clones, 80% to 90% of them singletons. The sequenced material came from peripheral blood. These receptors were collected from a man between 35 and 55 years old with acute or convalescent COVID-19.

V usage is TRBV6-5 and J usage is TRBJ1-1; the D gene is possibly TRBD1 (6 bases). Germline V gives CDR1 MNHEY, CDR2 SVGAGI. Trimming removed 3 bases at V and 1 base at J, with 12 bases between. CDR3 length: 15 amino acids. This chain's CDR3 is CASSYGYRANTEAFF. The CDR3 region has the DNA TGTGCCAGCAGTTATGGGTACAGGGCGAACACTGAAGCTTTCTTT.

The V call is TRBV13, the J call TRBJ2-1; 7 bases map to TRBD1. This CDR3 contains 12 residues. In germline, CDR1 is PRHDT, CDR2 FYEKMQ (reference sequence). V shed 5 bases, J shed 10 bases, and the junction held 5 bases outside the gene matches. CDR3 coding DNA: TGTGCCAGCAGCCGAGACAGGGTCGAGCAGTTCTTC. It is translated as CASSRDRVEQFF.

The chain couples TRBV27 to TRBJ2-7; TRBD2 might be the D (5 bases). This CDR3 is built from 15 residues. The germline gives CDR1 MNHEY, CDR2 SMNVEV (reference sequence). Between the trimmed V and J ends, which lost 3 bases and 0 bases, there was a span of 12 bases. The CDR3 is CASSFGGYSSYEQYF. CDR3 DNA: TGTGCCAGCAGTTTCGGCGGGTACAGCTCCTACGAGCAGTACTTC.

V and J are TRBV30 and TRBJ2-1, with D possibly being TRBD1 (6 bases). CDR3 length: 14 residues. Between the trimmed V and J ends, which lost 2 bases and 0 bases, there was a span of 8 bases. Looked up from germline, CDR1 is GTSNPN and CDR2 is SVGIG (reference sequence). The CDR3 sequence: CAWSQGSSYNEQFF. The CDR3, as DNA: TGTGCCTGGAGTCAGGGGAGCTCCTACAATGAGCAGTTCTTC. Filled out from reference TRBV30 and TRBJ2-1, the complete variable domain reads SQTIHQWPATLVQPVGSPLSLECTVEGTSNPNLYWYRQAAGRGLQLLFYSVGIGQISSEVPQNLSASRPQDRQFILSSKKLLLSDSGFYLCAWSQGSSYNEQFFGPGTRLTVL.

This chain connects TRBV11-2 to TRBJ2-6, with TRBD1 matching over 9 bases. Losses at the gene ends were 5 bases for V and 3 bases for J; bases not matched to a gene: 8. CDR3 length: 17 amino acids. Per the germline V gene, CDR1 is SGHAT and CDR2 is FQNNGV. The CDR3 DNA follows: TGTGCCAGCAGCCCCCCGACAGGGGGTGATGGGGCCAACGTCCTGACTTTC. This translates into CASSPPTGGDGANVLTF.

The chain carries TRBV4-2 and TRBJ2-1; 13 nucleotides match TRBD2. CDR1 LGHNA and CDR2 YNFKEQ come from the germline V gene. This CDR3 contains 16 residues. J gave up 2 bases and V 4 bases, and 2 bases lay outside the gene matches. CDR3 sequence reads: CASSPGTSGAYNEQFF. The CDR3 DNA follows: TGTGCCAGCAGCCCAGGGACTAGCGGGGCCTACAATGAGCAGTTCTTC.

The chain has TRBV27 and TRBJ2-1, with a possible D match to TRBD1 (6 bases). This CDR3 contains 17 residues. The ends were cut back, 0 bases at V and 2 bases at J, with 14 bases in the middle. The V gene's germline CDR1 is MNHEY and CDR2 SMNVEV (reference sequence). CDR3 loop: CASSLSDEGHAYNEQFF. DNA of the CDR3: TGTGCCAGCAGTTTATCGGACGAGGGACATGCCTACAATGAGCAGTTCTTC.

The chain has TRBV7-9 and TRBJ2-7, with D possibly matching TRBD1 (6 bases). Per germline, CDR1 SEHNR and CDR2 FQNEAQ (reference sequence). V dropped 5 bases and J dropped 0 bases, with 14 bases sitting between them. CDR3 length equals 15 residues. The CDR3 here is CASSTGQFLSYEQYF. The CDR3 DNA sequence: TGTGCCAGCAGCACAGGACAGTTCCTCTCCTACGAGCAGTACTTC.

The CDR3 DNA follows: TGTGCCAGCAGCTTGTCCGTTTCCTACAATGAGCAGTTCTTC. Residues: CASSLSVSYNEQFF. J is TRBJ2-1 and V is TRBV5-6, with unresolved D. Germline values: CDR1 SGHDT, CDR2 YYEEEE. This CDR3 is built from 14 residues. Trimming took off 1 base at V and 1 base at J, with 6 bases between the two ends.

J is TRBJ2-7 and V is TRBV12-2; the table names TRBD2, a call not compared with the DNA. TRBV12-2 is designated a pseudogene. The CDR3 runs 12 residues. The CDR3 loop is CASCGCPYEQYF. The CDR3 DNA follows: TGTGCAAGTTGCGGCTGCCCCTACGAGCAGTACTTC.

The chain carries TRBV27 and TRBJ1-1, with TRBD1 as a possible D gene (5 bases). Trimming took off 2 bases at V and 4 bases at J, with 11 bases between the two ends. Germline V gene sequence: CDR1 MNHEY, CDR2 SMNVEV (reference sequence). The CDR3 runs 14 residues. DNA of the CDR3: TGTGCCAGCAGTTTAACTCCGCAGGGCACTGAAGCTTTCTTT. Its protein product is CASSLTPQGTEAFF.

This chain links TRBV27 with TRBJ2-1; D is unresolved. Looked up from germline, CDR1 is MNHEY and CDR2 is SMNVEV (reference sequence). The CDR3 covers 14 residues. Trimming shortened V by 1 base and J by 0 bases, and 4 bases separated the two germline ends. In DNA form, the CDR3 reads TGTGCCAGCAGTTTATGGAGCTCCTACAATGAGCAGTTCTTC. Residues: CASSLWSSYNEQFF.

This clone was recorded a few times. The chain employs TRBV4-1 and TRBJ1-3, with D tentatively TRBD1 (5 bases). Germline V gene lookup returns CDR1 MGHRA and CDR2 YSYEKL. This CDR3 is 17 amino acids long. With 1 base removed from V and 2 bases from J, the gap between germline ends came to 15 bases. CDR3 sequence: CASSQVPQGIAGNTIYF. For the CDR3, the DNA is TGCGCCAGCAGCCAAGTCCCGCAGGGAATTGCTGGAAACACCATATATTTT.

This clone appeared once. The chain has TRBV28 and TRBJ2-5; D unclear. There are 13 residues in the CDR3. Germline V gene lookup returns CDR1 MDHEN and CDR2 SYDVKM. Trimming removed 2 bases at V and 7 bases at J, with 11 bases between. The CDR3 bases are TGTGCCAGCAGTTTAGAGGTTGGCTGGACCCAGTACTTC. Protein sequence: CASSLEVGWTQYF.

This clone was picked up one time. CDR3 residues: CASSLGGQSNEKLFF. The CDR3 nucleotides read TGTGCCAGCAGCTTAGGGGGACAGAGCAATGAAAAACTGTTTTTT. The chain joins TRBV7-9 to TRBJ1-4, with 7 positions matching TRBD1. The V gene end was trimmed by 1 base and the J gene end by 5 bases; junction bases not matched to a gene: 4. CDR1 and CDR2 from the germline V gene are SEHNR and FQNEAQ (reference sequence). The CDR3 is 15 residues long.

This sequence joins TRBV5-4 and TRBJ2-7; perhaps TRBD2 as D (5 bases). Germline V gene sequence: CDR1 SGHNT, CDR2 YYREEE (reference sequence). CDR3 size: 13 residues. Trimming stripped 4 bases from V and 5 bases from J, with 13 bases between. In DNA, the CDR3 is TGTGCCAGCAGCCCGGGTGAGAGGGACGAGCAGTACTTC. Its protein is CASSPGERDEQYF.

The gene calls are TRBV5-1 and TRBJ1-6; D is undetermined. CDR1 and CDR2 (germline): SGHRS, YFSETQ. The V end was cut by 0 bases, the J end by 8 bases, with 6 bases between. This CDR3 spans 13 amino acids. The CDR3 nucleotides read TGCGCCAGCAGCTTGGACGGTGATTCACCCCTCCACTTT. Translated: CASSLDGDSPLHF.